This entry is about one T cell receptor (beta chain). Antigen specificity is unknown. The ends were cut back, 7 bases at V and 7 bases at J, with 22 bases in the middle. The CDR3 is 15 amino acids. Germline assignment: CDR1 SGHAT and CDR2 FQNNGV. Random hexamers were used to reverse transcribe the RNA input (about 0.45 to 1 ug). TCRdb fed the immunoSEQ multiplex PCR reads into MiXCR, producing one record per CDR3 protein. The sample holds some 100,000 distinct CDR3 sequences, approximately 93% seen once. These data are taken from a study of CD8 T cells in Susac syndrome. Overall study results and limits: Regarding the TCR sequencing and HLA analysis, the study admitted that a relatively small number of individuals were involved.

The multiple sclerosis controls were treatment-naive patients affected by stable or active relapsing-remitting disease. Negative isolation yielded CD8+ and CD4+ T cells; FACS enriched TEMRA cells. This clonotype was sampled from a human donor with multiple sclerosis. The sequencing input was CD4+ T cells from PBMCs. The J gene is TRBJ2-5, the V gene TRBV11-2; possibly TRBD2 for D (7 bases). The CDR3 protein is CASTLGGASGGTQYF. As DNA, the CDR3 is TGTGCCAGCACCCTTGGGGGGGCATCCGGAGGGACCCAGTACTTC. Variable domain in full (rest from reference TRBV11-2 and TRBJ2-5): EAGVAQSPRYKIIEKRQSVAFWCNPISGHATLYWYQQILGQGPKLLIQFQNNGVVDDSQLPKDRFSAERLKGVDSTLKIQPAKLEDSAVYLCASTLGGASGGTQYFGPGTRLLVL.